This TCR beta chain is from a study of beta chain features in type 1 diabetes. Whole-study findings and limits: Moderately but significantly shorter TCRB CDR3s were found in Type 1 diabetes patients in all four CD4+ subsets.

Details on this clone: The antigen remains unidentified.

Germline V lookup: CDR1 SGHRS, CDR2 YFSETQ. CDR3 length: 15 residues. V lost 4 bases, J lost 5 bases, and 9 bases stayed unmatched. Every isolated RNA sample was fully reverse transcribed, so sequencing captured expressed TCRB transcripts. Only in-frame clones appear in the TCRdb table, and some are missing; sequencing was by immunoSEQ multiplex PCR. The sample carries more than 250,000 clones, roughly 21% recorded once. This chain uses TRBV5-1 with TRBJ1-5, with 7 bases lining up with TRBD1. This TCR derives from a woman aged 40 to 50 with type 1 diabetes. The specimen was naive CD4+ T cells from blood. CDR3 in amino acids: CASSVGGQSYQPQHF. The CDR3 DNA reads TGCGCCAGCAGCGTAGGGGGACAGAGTTATCAGCCCCAGCATTTT. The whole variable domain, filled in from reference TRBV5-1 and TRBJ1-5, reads KAGVTQTPRYLIKTRGQQVTLSCSPISGHRSVSWYQQTPGQGLQFLFEYFSETQRNKGNFPGRFSGRQFSNSRSEMNVSTLELGDSALYLCASSVGGQSYQPQHFGDGTRLSIL.